The 23 T cell receptor beta chains presented below share a single source sample, sequenced in a study of blood T cell repertoires in COVID-19. Some clones are missing from TCRdb's copy, which holds only in-frame ones; the method was immunoSEQ multiplex PCR. The top ten clones hold less than 0.6% of a sample with 150,000 or so clones, 75% to 95% of them seen once. Sequencing used peripheral blood. The receptors stem from a man aged 50-60 years with acute or convalescent COVID-19.

This sequence joins TRBV10-3 and TRBJ1-1; possibly TRBD1 for D (6 bases). Trimming removed 5 bases at V and 3 bases at J, with 10 bases between. The CDR3 has 13 residues. CDR1 is ENHRY, CDR2 SYGVKD, per germline. The CDR3 region is CAISNRDDTEAFF. Here the CDR3 DNA reads TGTGCCATCAGTAACAGGGATGACACTGAAGCTTTCTTT.

The V call is TRBV29-1, the J call TRBJ2-5, with D perhaps TRBD1 (5 bases). The CDR3 runs to 12 residues. Trimming removed 4 bases at V and 5 bases at J, with 11 bases between. CDR1 is SQVTM, CDR2 ANQGSEA, per germline. CDR3 amino acids: CSVVGQVETQYF. Here the CDR3 DNA reads TGCAGCGTTGTAGGACAAGTCGAGACCCAGTACTTC.

The J gene is TRBJ1-2, the V gene TRBV5-6; a weak D match, TRBD1 (5 bases). The CDR3 runs to 15 residues. The V end lost 4 bases, the J end lost 4 bases, and 17 bases lay between the germline ends. Germline CDR1 is SGHDT and CDR2 is YYEEEE. This chain's CDR3 is CASSLRGTGLYGYTF. The CDR3, as DNA: TGTGCCAGCAGCCTAAGAGGAACAGGTCTCTATGGCTACACCTTC.

V is TRBV6-5 and J is TRBJ1-1; D is ambiguous. Germline lookup yields CDR1 MNHEY and CDR2 SVGAGI. The CDR3 spans 16 residues. V was clipped by 0 bases and J by 7 bases, with 18 bases between them. CDR3: CASSYSYGREGIEAFF. DNA of the CDR3: TGTGCCAGCAGTTACTCGTATGGTAGGGAGGGAATTGAAGCTTTCTTT.

This clone has just one count. The rearrangement joins TRBV7-6 to TRBJ2-1; 9 bases are a match to TRBD1. V shed 2 bases and J 8 bases; nucleotides not matched to a gene: 10. The CDR3 spans 16 residues. Germline V gene lookup returns CDR1 SGHVS and CDR2 FNYEAQ. The CDR3 here is CASSLPGDRAFDEQFF. The CDR3 bases are TGTGCCAGCAGCTTACCAGGGGACAGGGCCTTCGATGAGCAGTTCTTC. Based on the CDR3 plus reference TRBV7-6 and TRBJ2-1, the full variable domain is GAGVSQSPRYKVTKRGQDVALRCDPISGHVSLYWYRQALGQGPEFLTYFNYEAQQDKSGLPNDRFSAERPEGSISTLTIQRTEQRDSAMYRCASSLPGDRAFDEQFFGPGTRLTVL.

V usage is TRBV30 and J usage is TRBJ2-7; 7 bases agree with TRBD1. The CDR3 sequence is 13 residues long. Germline V gene lookup returns CDR1 GTSNPN and CDR2 SVGIG (reference sequence). V was pared by 4 bases and J by 2 bases, with 5 bases of the junction left unmatched. The CDR3 is CAWKPGQTYEQYF. The CDR3 DNA reads as TGTGCCTGGAAACCGGGACAGACCTACGAGCAGTACTTC.

The chain recombines TRBV29-1 with TRBJ1-5; the D gene is possibly TRBD1 (5 bases). This CDR3 is 13 amino acids long. The V gene lost 4 bases and the J gene lost 3 bases, with 10 bases spanning the gap. Germline CDR1 and CDR2: SQVTM and ANQGSEA. CDR3 coding DNA: TGCAGCGTTGCTGGGGGGGACAATCAGCCCCAGCATTTT. Its translation: CSVAGGDNQPQHF.

The count of this clone is one. The chain carries TRBV6-2 or TRBV6-3 and TRBJ2-3; D gene uncertain. CDR1 and CDR2 from the germline V gene are MNHEY and SVGEGT. V shed 6 bases and J shed 4 bases, with 8 bases lying between them. There are 12 residues in the CDR3. In DNA form, the CDR3 reads TGTGCCAGCAGCGTATTATCAGATACGCAGTATTTT. Translated, it gives CASSVLSDTQYF.

This chain joins TRBV4-1 and TRBJ1-5; perhaps TRBD1 as D (5 bases). CDR3 length: 13 residues. Germline CDR1 is MGHRA and CDR2 is YSYEKL. The V end lost 4 bases, the J end lost 2 bases, and 6 bases lay between the germline ends. The CDR3 here is CASSRGGNQPQHF. In DNA, the CDR3 is TGCGCCAGCAGCCGGGGCGGCAATCAGCCCCAGCATTTT.

The J gene is TRBJ1-1, the V gene TRBV4-3; D remains unclear. The germline V gene has CDR1 LGHNA and CDR2 YSLEER. The CDR3 totals 14 residues. With 0 bases removed from V and 1 base from J, the gap between germline ends came to 6 bases. The CDR3, as DNA: TGCGCCAGCAGCCAAGAGTCTCGGAACACTGAAGCTTTCTTT. The encoded protein is CASSQESRNTEAFF.

Concerning this clone itself: Other nucleotide sequences from this sample produce the same CDR3. The V call is TRBV7-8, the J call TRBJ2-1; 12 bases are a match to TRBD2. This CDR3 region has 14 residues. Germline V gene lookup returns CDR1 SGHVS and CDR2 FQNEAQ. V shed 1 base, J shed 9 bases, and the junction held 1 base outside the gene matches. The CDR3 DNA reads TGTGCCAGCAGCTTAGGACTAGCGGGGGCTGAGCAGTTCTTC. The encoded protein is CASSLGLAGAEQFF.

This clone was seen more than once but under ten times. V is TRBV6-6 and J is TRBJ2-1, with TRBD2 matching over 15 bases. V gave up 4 bases and J gave up 16 bases; unmatched junction bases: 11. The CDR3 spans 15 residues. CDR1 MNHNY and CDR2 SVGAGI come from the germline V gene (reference sequence). In DNA, the CDR3 is TGTGCCAGCAGTTTGGGACTAGCGGGAGGACACGTCGGCTTCTTC. As protein: CASSLGLAGGHVGFF.

The rearrangement joins TRBV28 to TRBJ1-5, with 10 bases aligning to TRBD1. CDR1 MDHEN and CDR2 SYDVKM come from the germline V gene. V was clipped by 4 bases and J by 6 bases; unmatched bases: 6. The CDR3 runs 15 residues. DNA of the CDR3: TGTGCCAGCAGTTCAGACAGGGGGCCCACTCAGCCCCAGCATTTT. This gives the protein CASSSDRGPTQPQHF.

The chain links TRBV30 to TRBJ1-4; D is possibly TRBD1 (5 bases). This CDR3 contains 14 residues. Germline CDR1 is GTSNPN and CDR2 is SVGIG (reference sequence). V lost 4 bases, J lost 4 bases, and 13 bases lay in between. The CDR3 DNA reads as TGTGCCTGGACCCACCCGGGGGGTAATGAAAAACTGTTTTTT. Protein: CAWTHPGGNEKLFF.

This chain joins TRBV27 and TRBJ1-1; TRBD1 agrees at 8 bases. The CDR3 has 16 residues. V dropped 8 bases and J dropped 3; count of bases not matched to a gene: 14. Germline V gives CDR1 MNHEY, CDR2 SMNVEV (reference sequence). CDR3 residues: CASGQRNRGYDTEAFF. In DNA, the CDR3 is TGTGCCAGCGGCCAACGCAACAGGGGGTATGACACTGAAGCTTTCTTT.

The chain recombines TRBV10-3 with TRBJ2-1; 11 bases map to TRBD2. The V gene end was trimmed by 6 bases and the J gene end by 5 bases; junction bases not matched to a gene: 3. This CDR3 has 14 amino acids. Germline V gene lookup returns CDR1 ENHRY and CDR2 SYGVKD. The CDR3 DNA follows: TGTGCCATCAGGGGACTAGCGGATCACAATGAGCAGTTCTTC. It encodes CAIRGLADHNEQFF.

The J gene is TRBJ2-1, the V gene TRBV2; D is ambiguous. Germline V gene sequence: CDR1 SNHLY, CDR2 FYNNEI. The CDR3 has 11 amino acids. Trimming took off 6 bases at V and 11 bases at J, with 11 bases between the two ends. CDR3 nucleotide sequence: TGTGCCAGCAGCCCGGAGCAGAAGCAGTTCTTC. Encoded protein: CASSPEQKQFF.

The DNA for the CDR3 is TGCAGTGCTAGTCACAGGGGGGACGAGCAGTACTTC. It codes for CSASHRGDEQYF. The rearrangement uses TRBV20-1 and TRBJ2-7; TRBD1 matches at 8 bases. The CDR3 runs to 12 residues. Germline CDR1 DFQATT, CDR2 SNEGSKA (reference sequence). The junction had 3 bases not matched to a gene; V was cut back by 3 bases and J by 5 bases.

V usage is TRBV6-5 and J usage is TRBJ1-5, with 7 bases that match TRBD1. The CDR3 sequence is 14 residues long. Germline loops: CDR1 MNHEY, CDR2 SVGAGI. V was clipped by 7 bases and J by 6 bases; unmatched bases: 9. CDR3 DNA sequence: TGTGCCAGCACGTCCGGGACAGAAGGTCAGCCCCAGCATTTT. This sequence encodes CASTSGTEGQPQHF.

J is TRBJ2-7 and V is TRBV28; 7 bases align to TRBD1. The V and J ends lost 4 bases and 1 base, in that order; junction bases with no gene match: 7. CDR3 size: 15 residues. Germline loops: CDR1 MDHEN, CDR2 SYDVKM. CDR3 region: CASSSTGVGSYEQYF. Here the CDR3 DNA reads TGTGCCAGCAGTTCTACAGGGGTGGGGTCCTACGAGCAGTACTTC.

V usage is TRBV4-2 and J usage is TRBJ1-2, with D perhaps TRBD1 (5 bases). There are 15 residues in the CDR3. Per germline, CDR1 LGHNA and CDR2 YNFKEQ. Trimming removed 3 bases at V and 3 bases at J, with 14 bases between. CDR3 sequence reads: CASSQEARDDYGYTF. The CDR3, as DNA: TGTGCCAGCAGCCAGGAAGCCAGGGATGACTATGGCTACACCTTC.

The V call is TRBV5-1, the J call TRBJ2-7, with 11 nucleotides matching TRBD1. CDR1 is SGHRS and CDR2 is YFSETQ in the germline V gene. The CDR3 consists of 15 residues. Trimming cost V 3 bases and J 2 bases; bases outside gene matches: 4. The chain's CDR3 is CASSSGQGVPYEQYF. In nucleotides, the CDR3 is TGCGCCAGCAGCTCGGGACAGGGGGTCCCCTACGAGCAGTACTTC.

J is TRBJ2-1 and V is TRBV5-1; 7 bases match TRBD2. V lost 0 bases, J lost 5 bases, and 5 bases stayed unmatched. This CDR3 spans 15 amino acids. CDR1 and CDR2 from the germline V gene are SGHRS and YFSETQ. For the CDR3, the DNA is TGCGCCAGCAGCTTGGCCGGGACTACAAACAATGAGCAGTTCTTC. Residues: CASSLAGTTNNEQFF.